The next 20 T cell receptor beta chains were all read from a single sample in a study of blood T cell repertoires in COVID-19 (dated by TCRdb to 2018 to 2020). Library generation was performed with the immunoSEQ multiplex PCR assay. TCRdb's version of the immuneACCESS table is confined to in-frame rearrangements and falls short of the full clone set. An unresolved V gene accounts for under half of the shortfall where checked; the remainder is of unknown origin. Counted in this sample were 120,000 or so clones; around 87% of them appeared once. The ten biggest clones cover roughly 29% of the sample. Material: peripheral blood. The receptors here all came from a woman between 65 and 79 years old with acute or convalescent COVID-19.

This clone was picked up one time. The chain couples TRBV5-4 to TRBJ1-1, with no clear D. Trimming left V 0 bases short and J 0 bases short, with 12 bases between. Germline lookup yields CDR1 SGHNT and CDR2 YYREEE (reference sequence). The CDR3 spans 16 residues. This chain's CDR3 is CASSLESRKMNTEAFF. DNA of the CDR3: TGTGCCAGCAGCTTGGAGTCGAGAAAGATGAACACTGAAGCTTTCTTT.

This clone is a singleton in its sample. V and J are TRBV2 and TRBJ1-5; TRBD1 matches 7 bases. Germline V gives CDR1 SNHLY, CDR2 FYNNEI. V lost 4 bases, J lost 3 bases, and 15 bases stayed unmatched. This CDR3 spans 18 amino acids. The CDR3 DNA sequence: TGTGCCAGCAGTGGAGGGGGTATAGGGGGCTCTTCCAATCAGCCCCAGCATTTT. This gives the protein CASSGGGIGGSSNQPQHF.

V is TRBV2 and J is TRBJ2-2; 7 bases are a match to TRBD1. J gave up 3 bases and V 5 bases, and 3 bases lay outside the gene matches. Germline V lookup: CDR1 SNHLY, CDR2 FYNNEI. The CDR3 is 14 amino acids. CDR3 in amino acids: CASSRQGDTGELFF. CDR3 sequence (DNA): TGTGCCAGCAGTCGGCAGGGGGACACCGGGGAGCTGTTTTTT.

The chain is built from TRBV11-2 and TRBJ1-1; 8 nucleotides align to TRBD1. From germline, CDR1 is SGHAT and CDR2 FQNNGV. Germline trimming cut 1 base from V and 8 bases from J; bases unmatched to any gene: 6. This CDR3 is 14 amino acids long. The CDR3 spells CASSLVRGRAEAFF. CDR3 bases: TGTGCCAGCAGCTTAGTCAGGGGGCGAGCCGAAGCTTTCTTT.

This CDR3 reads CASSPTMRNTEAFF. CDR3 DNA: TGTGCCAGCTCACCCACCATGCGGAACACTGAAGCTTTCTTT. The chain links TRBV18 to TRBJ1-1, with no clear D. The germline V and J ends were trimmed by 3 bases and 1 base, with 9 bases remaining between them. Germline values: CDR1 KGHSH, CDR2 LQKENI. This CDR3 spans 14 amino acids.

This clone was observed a few times. This sequence joins TRBV19 and TRBJ1-5; TRBD1 matches 9 bases. Germline lookup yields CDR1 LNHDA and CDR2 SQIVND (reference sequence). V was clipped by 3 bases and J by 2 bases; unmatched bases: 17. This CDR3 is built from 20 residues. CDR3 residues: CASSIRVQGAWEKGNQPQHF. In nucleotides, the CDR3 is TGTGCCAGTAGTATTAGGGTACAGGGGGCGTGGGAGAAGGGCAATCAGCCCCAGCATTTT.

The table lists this clone with a few counts. J is TRBJ1-1 and V is TRBV7-9, with D maybe TRBD1 (5 bases). The V gene's germline CDR1 is SEHNR and CDR2 FQNEAQ (reference sequence). The ends were cut back, 1 base at V and 1 base at J, with 10 bases in the middle. The CDR3 runs 15 residues. The DNA of the CDR3 is TGTGCCAGCAGCTTAGATGGACACCCGAACACTGAAGCTTTCTTT. Its translation is CASSLDGHPNTEAFF.

The chain joins TRBV4-1 to TRBJ2-1, with 8 bases lining up with TRBD2. J was trimmed by 8 bases and V by 0 bases; bases with no gene match: 12. The V gene's germline CDR1 is MGHRA and CDR2 YSYEKL. CDR3 length equals 17 residues. The CDR3 sequence is CASSQETGGVSRYEQFF. The CDR3 DNA reads TGCGCCAGCAGCCAAGAAACGGGGGGGGTGTCTAGATATGAGCAGTTCTTC.

The V and J genes are TRBV5-5 and TRBJ1-1, with D maybe TRBD1 (5 bases). CDR1 and CDR2 from the germline V gene are SGHKS and YYEKEE (reference sequence). This CDR3 is 16 amino acids long. Between the trimmed V and J ends, which lost 6 bases and 0 bases, there was a span of 18 bases. The CDR3 loop is CASNIPLTVLNTEAFF. DNA of the CDR3: TGTGCCAGCAACATTCCGTTGACAGTGCTGAACACTGAAGCTTTCTTT.

This sequence joins TRBV24-1 and TRBJ1-5; D is unresolved. Germline values: CDR1 KGHDR, CDR2 SFDVKD. This CDR3 is 15 amino acids long. Trimming left V 9 bases short and J 3 bases short, with 17 bases between. Here the CDR3 reads CATASSTTINQPQHF. The CDR3 DNA sequence: TGTGCCACCGCTTCATCGACAACCATCAATCAGCCCCAGCATTTT.

The rearrangement joins TRBV19 to TRBJ2-7; D gene unclear. Trimming stripped 5 bases from V and 2 bases from J, with 10 bases between. The CDR3 contains 13 residues. Looked up from germline, CDR1 is LNHDA and CDR2 is SQIVND (reference sequence). The CDR3 loop is CASSSGSAYEQYF. CDR3 coding DNA: TGTGCCAGTAGTTCAGGCAGTGCCTACGAGCAGTACTTC.

The rearrangement links TRBV11-2 to TRBJ2-3; a weak D match, TRBD2 (7 bases). Looked up from germline, CDR1 is SGHAT and CDR2 is FQNNGV. The V end was cut by 2 bases, the J end by 5 bases, with 17 bases between. The length of the CDR3 is 16 residues. The CDR3: CASSLLMGGAGDTQYF. As DNA, the CDR3 is TGTGCCAGCAGCTTACTGATGGGGGGGGCGGGAGATACGCAGTATTTT.

The chain is built from TRBV28 and TRBJ1-2, with 12 bases identical to TRBD1. J lost 4 bases, V lost 4 bases, and 4 bases had no gene match. This CDR3 is 15 amino acids long. Germline CDR1 is MDHEN and CDR2 is SYDVKM. The CDR3 sequence: CASSSGTGGVYGYTF. CDR3 nucleotide sequence: TGTGCCAGCAGTTCCGGGACAGGGGGCGTCTATGGCTACACCTTC.

This chain links TRBV27 with TRBJ2-3; D not resolved. Trimming left V 3 bases short and J 0 bases short, with 13 bases between. This CDR3 comprises 16 residues. CDR1 MNHEY and CDR2 SMNVEV come from the germline V gene (reference sequence). In DNA form, the CDR3 reads TGTGCCAGCAGTTTCAGACACAGATCTAGCACAGATACGCAGTATTTT. The encoded protein is CASSFRHRSSTDTQYF.

The chain links TRBV28 to TRBJ1-2; possible D gene TRBD1, 5 bases. The germline CDR1 and CDR2 sequences are MDHEN and SYDVKM. CDR3 length: 14 amino acids. V was cut by 5 bases and J by 6 bases, with 16 bases left in between. CDR3 region: CASSRRAGRDGYTF. CDR3 nucleotides: TGTGCCAGCAGTCGCAGGGCAGGGAGGGATGGCTACACCTTC.

The J gene is TRBJ1-2, the V gene TRBV7-9; D possibly corresponds to TRBD1 (5 bases). V gave up 0 bases and J gave up 4 bases, with 6 bases separating them. CDR3 length: 13 residues. In germline, CDR1 is SEHNR, CDR2 FQNEAQ (reference sequence). The CDR3 DNA sequence: TGTGCCAGCAGCTTAGCCGGGGGCTATGGCTACACCTTC. Residues: CASSLAGGYGYTF.

The J gene is TRBJ2-3, the V gene TRBV6-4; D might be TRBD1 (6 bases). The V end was cut by 1 base, the J end by 4 bases, with 12 bases between. CDR3 size: 15 residues. CDR1 and CDR2 from the germline V gene are MRHNA and SNTAGT. The CDR3 spells CASSDFAAGADTQYF. Written as DNA, the CDR3 is TGTGCCAGCAGTGACTTCGCGGCAGGGGCAGATACGCAGTATTTT.

The chain joins TRBV18 to TRBJ1-2; TRBD1 agrees at 9 bases. CDR1 KGHSH and CDR2 LQKENI come from the germline V gene. Trimming took 6 bases from V and 3 from J; bases not matched to a gene: 8. The CDR3 extends over 15 amino acids. CDR3 DNA: TGTGCCAGCTCTCACAGCAGGACAGGGGACTATGGCTACACCTTC. Translated: CASSHSRTGDYGYTF.

The rearrangement joins TRBV28 to TRBJ2-3; no reliable D call. Trimming removed 8 bases at V and 2 bases at J, with 11 bases between. The germline V gene has CDR1 MDHEN and CDR2 SYDVKM. The length of the CDR3 is 13 residues. As DNA, the CDR3 is TGTGCCAGCGGGCAGGAAAACACAGATACGCAGTATTTT. Its translation is CASGQENTDTQYF.

The chain joins TRBV2 to TRBJ2-5; TRBD2 matches 10 bases. CDR1 SNHLY and CDR2 FYNNEI come from the germline V gene. J was trimmed by 7 bases and V by 8 bases; bases with no gene match: 16. The CDR3 is made up of 16 amino acids. CDR3 bases: TGTGCCAGCTCCCCCCCCGGAGCGGGGGGGCGGGGGACCCAGTACTTC. Protein sequence: CASSPPGAGGRGTQYF.